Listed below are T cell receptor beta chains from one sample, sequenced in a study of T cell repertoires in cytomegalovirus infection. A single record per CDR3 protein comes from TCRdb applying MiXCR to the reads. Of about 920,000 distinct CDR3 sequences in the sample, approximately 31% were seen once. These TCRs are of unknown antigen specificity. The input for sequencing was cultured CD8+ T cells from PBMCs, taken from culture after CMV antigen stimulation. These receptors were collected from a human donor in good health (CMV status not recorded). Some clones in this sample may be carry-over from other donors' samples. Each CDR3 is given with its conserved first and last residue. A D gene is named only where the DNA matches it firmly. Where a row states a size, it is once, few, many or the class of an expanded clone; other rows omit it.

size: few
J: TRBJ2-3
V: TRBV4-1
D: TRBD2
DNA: TGCGCCAGCAGCCAAGCGCAACTAGCGGGGGGTTCCCCACCAGATAGCACAGATACGCAGTATTTT
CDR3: CASSQAQLAGGSPPDSTDTQYF

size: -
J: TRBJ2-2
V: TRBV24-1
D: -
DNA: TGTGCCACCAGTGATTTCGGGCTACCCGAAGGGAACACCGGGGAGCTGTTTTTT
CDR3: CATSDFGLPEGNTGELFF

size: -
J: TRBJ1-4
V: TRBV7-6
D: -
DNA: TGTGCCAGCAGCTTACGGGGTGCTAATGAAAAACTGTTTTTT
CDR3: CASSLRGANEKLFF

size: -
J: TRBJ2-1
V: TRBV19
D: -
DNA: TGTGCCAGTAGTCCTCCGGGGGCCCCCTACAATGAGCAGTTCTTC
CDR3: CASSPPGAPYNEQFF

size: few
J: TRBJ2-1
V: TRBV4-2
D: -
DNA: TGTGCCAGCAGCCCGGGATACGGAGACAATGAGCAGTTCTTC
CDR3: CASSPGYGDNEQFF

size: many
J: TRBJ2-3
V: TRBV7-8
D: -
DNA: TGTGCCAGCAAAAAAACAGGGCCACCCAAGACTACAGATACGCAGTATTTT
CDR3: CASKKTGPPKTTDTQYF

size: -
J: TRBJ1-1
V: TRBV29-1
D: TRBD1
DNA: TGCAGCGTTGATGCGGGGACAGATATGATGAACACTGAAGCTTTCTTT
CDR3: CSVDAGTDMMNTEAFF

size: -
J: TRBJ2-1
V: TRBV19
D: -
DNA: TGTGCCAGTAGGGGGGGTTATGGAGCGGAGTATGACAATGAGCAGTTCTTC
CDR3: CASRGGYGAEYDNEQFF

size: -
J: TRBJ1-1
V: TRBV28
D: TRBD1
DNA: TGTGCCAGCGACAGGGGGCTGGACACTGAAGCTTTCTTT
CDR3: CASDRGLDTEAFF

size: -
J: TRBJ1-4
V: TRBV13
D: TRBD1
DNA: TGCGCCAGCAGCGGGCTTCAGGGGGAAGAACTGTTTTTT
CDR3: CASSGLQGEELFF

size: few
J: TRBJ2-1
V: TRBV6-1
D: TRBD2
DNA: TGTGCCAGCAGTTATACCCTAGCGGCCCATGAGCAGTTCTTC
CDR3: CASSYTLAAHEQFF

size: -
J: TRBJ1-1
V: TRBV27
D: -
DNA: TGTGCCAGCAGTTTATTTTGGAACACTGAAGCTTTCTTT
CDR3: CASSLFWNTEAFF

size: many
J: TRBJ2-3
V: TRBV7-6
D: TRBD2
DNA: TGTGCCAGCAGCCCACATCCGGGACTAGCGGGGGGCGGCACAGATACGCAGTATTTT
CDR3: CASSPHPGLAGGGTDTQYF

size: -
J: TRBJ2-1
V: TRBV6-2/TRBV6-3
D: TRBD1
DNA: TGTGCCAGCAGTTACTCGAAGGACAGGGGTTACAATGAGCAGTTCTTC
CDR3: CASSYSKDRGYNEQFF

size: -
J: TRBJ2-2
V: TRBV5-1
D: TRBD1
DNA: TGCGCCAGCAGCGGGGACAGAAAGAACACCGGGGAGCTGTTTTTT
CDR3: CASSGDRKNTGELFF

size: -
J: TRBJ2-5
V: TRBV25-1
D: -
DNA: TGTGCCACGAAAGGGATCCAAGAGACCCAGTACTTC
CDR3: CATKGIQETQYF

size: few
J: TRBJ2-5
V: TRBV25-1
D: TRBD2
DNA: TGTGCCAGCAGTGAATATGGGGGAGGGGAGACCCAGTACTTC
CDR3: CASSEYGGGETQYF

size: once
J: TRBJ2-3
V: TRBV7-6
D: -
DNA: TGTGCCAGCAGCTTAGCGGAAGTTGGCGGGATCACAGATACGCAGTATTTT
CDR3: CASSLAEVGGITDTQYF

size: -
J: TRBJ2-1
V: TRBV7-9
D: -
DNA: TGTGCCAGCAGCTTGACAGAGGGGACCTACAATGAGCAGTTCTTC
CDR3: CASSLTEGTYNEQFF

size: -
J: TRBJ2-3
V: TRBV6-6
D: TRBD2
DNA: TGTGCCAGCAGTCCCACCCGCGGGGGAGATACGCAGTATTTT
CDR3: CASSPTRGGDTQYF

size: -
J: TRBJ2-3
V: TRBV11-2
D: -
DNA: TGTGCCAGCAGCTCTCCGACTAGAGGGGGGGCCTGGGATACGCAGTATTTT
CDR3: CASSSPTRGGAWDTQYF

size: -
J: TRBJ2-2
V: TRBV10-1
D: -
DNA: TGCGCCACTTCTCAAGGGTTATTCACCGGGGAGCTGTTTTTT
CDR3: CATSQGLFTGELFF

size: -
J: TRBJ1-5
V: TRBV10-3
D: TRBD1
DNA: TGTGCCATCAGTTCAGGGGGCTTCAATCAGCCCCAGCATTTT
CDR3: CAISSGGFNQPQHF

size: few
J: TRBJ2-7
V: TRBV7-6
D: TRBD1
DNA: TGTGCCAGCAGCGCGACAGGGTTAACCTACGAGCAGTACTTC
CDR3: CASSATGLTYEQYF

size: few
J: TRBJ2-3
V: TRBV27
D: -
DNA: TGTGCCAGCGGACCTGGATCTAGCACAGATACGCAGTATTTT
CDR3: CASGPGSSTDTQYF

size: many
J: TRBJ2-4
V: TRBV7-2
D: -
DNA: TGTGCCAGCAGCTTAGTCCTGGGGGCCGGCGCGGACATTCAGTACTTC
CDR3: CASSLVLGAGADIQYF

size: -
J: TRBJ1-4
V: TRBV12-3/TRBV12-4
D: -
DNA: TGTGCCAGCAGTCGTCGCGGGGGAGATGAAAAACTGTTTTTT
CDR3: CASSRRGGDEKLFF

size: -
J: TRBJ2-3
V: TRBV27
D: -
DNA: TGTGCCAGCAGTTTCCAGGGTCCTCACACAGATACGCAGTATTTT
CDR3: CASSFQGPHTDTQYF

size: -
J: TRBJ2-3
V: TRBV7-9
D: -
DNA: TGTGCCAGCAGCCCTGGGACCATTATTCCTAGCACAGATACGCAGTATTTT
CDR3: CASSPGTIIPSTDTQYF

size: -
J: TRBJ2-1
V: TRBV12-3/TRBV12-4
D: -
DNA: TGTGCCAGCAGTTTAGGGGAGGGGGATCCCTACAATGAGCAGTTCTTC
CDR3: CASSLGEGDPYNEQFF

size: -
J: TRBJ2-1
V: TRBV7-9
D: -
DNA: TGTGCCAGCATCCCTATCGTCGGGACACTTGACAATGAGCAGTTCTTC
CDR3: CASIPIVGTLDNEQFF

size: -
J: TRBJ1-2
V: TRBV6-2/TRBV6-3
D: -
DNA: TGTGCCAGCAGTTACTCGACGGGAGCGGTTAACTATGGCTACACCTTC
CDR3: CASSYSTGAVNYGYTF

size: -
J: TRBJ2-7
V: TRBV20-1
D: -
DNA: TGCAGTGCTAGAGAACTTGAGAAGGCGGGTTACGAGCAGTACTTC
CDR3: CSARELEKAGYEQYF

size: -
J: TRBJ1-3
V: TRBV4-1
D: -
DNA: TGCGCCAGCAGCCAAGATCCCAGGATCTCTGGAAACACCATATATTTT
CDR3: CASSQDPRISGNTIYF

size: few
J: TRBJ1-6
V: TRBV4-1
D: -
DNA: TGCGCCAGCAGCCAAGAAGACAGAACACCCCTCCACTTT
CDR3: CASSQEDRTPLHF

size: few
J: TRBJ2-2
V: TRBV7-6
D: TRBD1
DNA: TGTGCCAGCAGCTCCCCAGTGGGACAGTGGGCCACCGGGGAGCTGTTTTTT
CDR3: CASSSPVGQWATGELFF

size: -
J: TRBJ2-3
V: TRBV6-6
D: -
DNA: TGTGCCAGCAGTTACAGGGCCACTCTTGATACGCAGTATTTT
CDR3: CASSYRATLDTQYF

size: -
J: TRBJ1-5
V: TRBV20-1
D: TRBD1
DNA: TGCAGTGCTAGTGACAGGGAAGGCAATCAGTCCCAGCATTTT
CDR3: CSASDREGNQSQHF

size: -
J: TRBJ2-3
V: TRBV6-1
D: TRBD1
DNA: TGTGCCAGCATCCTCGTCGGGACAGGGCCTCCAGATACGCAGTATTTT
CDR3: CASILVGTGPPDTQYF

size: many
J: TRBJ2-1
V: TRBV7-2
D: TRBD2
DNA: TGTGCCAGCAGCTTAACAAGCGGGGGGACTCGGGAGCAGTTCTTC
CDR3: CASSLTSGGTREQFF

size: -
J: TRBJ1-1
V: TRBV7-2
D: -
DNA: TGTGCCAGCAGCCCGGACCACCCTGAAGCTTTCTTT
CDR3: CASSPDHPEAFF

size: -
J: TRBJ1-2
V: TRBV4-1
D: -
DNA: TGCGCCAGCAGCCAAGATCTTTCGGGCTATGGCTACACCTTC
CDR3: CASSQDLSGYGYTF

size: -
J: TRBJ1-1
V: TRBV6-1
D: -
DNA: TGTGCCAGCACCCAGTCGGTAATGAACACTGAAGCTTTCTTT
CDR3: CASTQSVMNTEAFF

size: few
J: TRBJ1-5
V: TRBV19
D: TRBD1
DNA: TGTGCCAGTACGGGACAGGGATTGATGAGCAATCAGCCCCAGCATTTT
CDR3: CASTGQGLMSNQPQHF

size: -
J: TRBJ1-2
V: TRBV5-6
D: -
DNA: TGTGCCAGCAGCCCCAACCGAGGACGGCGGCACACCTTC
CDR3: CASSPNRGRRHTF

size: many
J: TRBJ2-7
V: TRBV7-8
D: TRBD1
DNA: TGTGCCAGCAGTCTTTTAGCCGGGACAGCTTACGAGCAGTACTTC
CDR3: CASSLLAGTAYEQYF

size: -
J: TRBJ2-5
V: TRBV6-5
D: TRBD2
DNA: TGTGCCAGCAGTTACTCGGCTAGCGGATCCCAAGAGACCCAGTACTTC
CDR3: CASSYSASGSQETQYF

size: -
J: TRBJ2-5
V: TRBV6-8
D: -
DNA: TGTGCCAGCAGTTACTCGGGGAGCACGGAGACCCAGTACTTC
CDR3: CASSYSGSTETQYF

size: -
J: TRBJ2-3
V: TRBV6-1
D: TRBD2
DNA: TGTGCCAGCCGGTTAGCGGGGCGCCCCGATACGCAGTATTTT
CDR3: CASRLAGRPDTQYF

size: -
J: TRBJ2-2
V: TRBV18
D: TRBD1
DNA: TGTGCCAGCTCAAGTCTCCTACAGGGGTTCACCGGGGAGCTGTTTTTT
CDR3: CASSSLLQGFTGELFF

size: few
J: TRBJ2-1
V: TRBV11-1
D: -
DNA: TGTGCCAGCAGCTTTCAGGGCAGGGCCGGAAATGAGCAGTTCTTC
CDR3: CASSFQGRAGNEQFF

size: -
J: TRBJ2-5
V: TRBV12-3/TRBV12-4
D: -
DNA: TGTGCCAGCAGTTTAAGGGTGGCGGAGACCCAGTACTTC
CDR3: CASSLRVAETQYF